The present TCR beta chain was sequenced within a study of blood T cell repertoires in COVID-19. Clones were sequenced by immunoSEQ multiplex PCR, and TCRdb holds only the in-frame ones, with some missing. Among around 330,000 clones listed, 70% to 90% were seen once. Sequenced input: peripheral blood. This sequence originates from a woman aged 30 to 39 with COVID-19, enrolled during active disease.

Written as DNA, the CDR3 is TGTGCCAGCTCACCACCAACTAGCAGAAACATTCAGTACTTC. Encoded protein: CASSPPTSRNIQYF. The rearrangement joins TRBV18 to TRBJ2-4; D might be TRBD2 (6 bases). Trimming left V 0 bases short and J 6 bases short, with 9 bases between. This CDR3 has 14 residues. Germline V lookup: CDR1 KGHSH, CDR2 LQKENI.